The clone carrying this T cell receptor (beta chain) showed up just a few times. Its antigen is unidentified. The data belong to a study of response to subunit inactivated influenza vaccine. Study conclusions and caveats: Authors suggested seasonal influenza vaccinations each recruit few new T cells.

From the RT-PCR reads, TCRdb called clonotypes with MiXCR, one entry per CDR3 protein. The top ten hold less than 15% of the sample, which has fewer than 700,000 distinct CDR3 sequences, roughly 13% seen once. V lost 7 bases, J lost 2 bases, and 8 bases stayed unmatched. Germline V gene data show CDR1 as SQVTM and CDR2 as ANQGSEA. CDR3 size: 13 residues. Sequenced material: PBMCs from blood, taken 40 to 50 days after vaccination. The chain combines TRBV29-1 with TRBJ2-7, with TRBD2 identical over 7 bases. The TCR was taken from a man in his forties or fifties who received an inactivated influenza vaccine. The CDR3 loop reads CSGGGLSPYEQYF. The CDR3 region has the DNA TGCAGCGGCGGGGGACTTTCGCCCTACGAGCAGTACTTC.